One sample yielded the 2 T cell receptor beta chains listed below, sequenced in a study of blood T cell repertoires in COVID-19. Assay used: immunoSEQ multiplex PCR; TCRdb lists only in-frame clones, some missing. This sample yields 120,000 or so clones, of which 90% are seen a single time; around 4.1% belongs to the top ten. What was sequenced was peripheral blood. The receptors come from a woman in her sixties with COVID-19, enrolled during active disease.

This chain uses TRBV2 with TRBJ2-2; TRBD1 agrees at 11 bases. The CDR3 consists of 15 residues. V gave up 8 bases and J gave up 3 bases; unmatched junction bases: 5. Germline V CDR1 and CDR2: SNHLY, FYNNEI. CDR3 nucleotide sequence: TGTGCCAGCGGGACAGGGGGTGAGGACACCGGGGAGCTGTTTTTT. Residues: CASGTGGEDTGELFF.

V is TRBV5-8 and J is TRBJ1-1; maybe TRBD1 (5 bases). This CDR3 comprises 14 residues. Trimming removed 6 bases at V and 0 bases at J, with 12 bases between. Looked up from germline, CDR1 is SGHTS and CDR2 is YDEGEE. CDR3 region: CASNSGLVNTEAFF. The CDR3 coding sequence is TGTGCCAGCAACTCGGGACTCGTGAACACTGAAGCTTTCTTT.